This T cell receptor (beta chain) appears in the sequencing data of a study of cytomegalovirus exposure and HLA in healthy donors. In the PCR, 60 Vbeta and 13 Jbeta primers were used. Profiling relied on immunoSEQ multiplex PCR, and the TCRdb table lists in-frame clones only, not all of them. The profile shows about 120,000 clones, about 76% of them singletons. At sampling all donors were nominally healthy, likely with unrecorded immune exposures. Findings and limits, study-wide: With further analysis later on, most CMV-associated TCR beta chains appeared HLA-restricted.

CDR3 length: 17 residues. The germline CDR1 and CDR2 sequences are MGHRA and YSYEKL. Unmatched junction bases numbered 8, after V lost 0 bases and J lost 1 base. With respect to this clone: Antigen: not known.

Sequenced input: PBMCs. This TCR was sampled from a man aged 55 to 70 in good health and CMV-seropositive. The V and J genes are TRBV4-1 and TRBJ2-7; 8 positions match TRBD2. CDR3 sequence reads: CASSQDPLIAGSYEQYF. Written as DNA, the CDR3 is TGCGCCAGCAGCCAAGACCCGTTAATAGCGGGGTCCTACGAGCAGTACTTC.